One TCR beta chain is described in this entry. The data stem from a study of blood T cell repertoires in COVID-19. Study context: Samples representing acute and convalescent COVID-19 were sourced from the United States, Italy and Spain. Sources were T cells, B-cell-depleted T cells, or PBMCs; the material itself was cDNA or gDNA.

Trimming took 0 bases from V and 2 from J; bases not matched to a gene: 5. CDR3 length: 17 amino acids. The germline V gene encodes CDR1 SGDLS and CDR2 YYNGEE. Only in-frame clones appear in the TCRdb table, and some are missing; sequencing was by immunoSEQ multiplex PCR. Of more than 300,000 clones in the sample, about 90% were seen once. This TCR was recovered from a man aged 35-49 years in a cohort exposed to, infected with or recovered from COVID-19 (not recorded which). The chain joins TRBV9 to TRBJ2-2; TRBD1 aligns across 9 bases. The sequencing input was PBMCs or T cells enriched from blood (not recorded which). CDR3: CASSVVLGQGNTGELFF. The CDR3 nucleotides are TGTGCCAGCAGCGTAGTTTTGGGACAGGGAAACACCGGGGAGCTGTTTTTT.